This is a list of T cell receptor beta chains from one sample in a study of control samples from healthy donors and cancer patients. TCRdb keeps only in-frame clones here, not all; method: immunoSEQ multiplex PCR. The table lists 100,000 to 150,000 clones, roughly nine tenths of them singletons. Sequencing was done on a sample of blood. Source of these receptors: a man between 18 and 29 years old in good health. Each CDR3 is given with its conserved first and last residue. The D gene is left open where the match is weak. Clone size is not always given. Where it is, it says once, few, many or a class for expanded clones.

16 TRBD2 TRBJ2-2 TRBV7-2 NA CASSLFHLAVGGELFF TGTGCCAGCAGCCTATTCCATCTAGCGGTCGGCGGGGAGCTGTTTTTT
11 NA TRBJ1-1 TRBV12-3/TRBV12-4 NA CASSLKGMAFF TGTGCCAGCAGTTTAAAGGGGATGGCTTTCTTT
18 TRBD2 TRBJ2-3 TRBV5-1 NA CASSPDPGLAGPTDTQYF TGCGCCAGCAGCCCCGACCCGGGACTAGCGGGACCCACAGATACGCAGTATTTT
16 TRBD1 TRBJ2-1 TRBV14 few CASSSGPFGTADEQFF TGTGCCAGCAGCTCTGGGCCCTTCGGGACAGCCGATGAGCAGTTCTTC
13 NA TRBJ2-1 TRBV12-3/TRBV12-4 once CASSFDRLVEQFF TGTGCCAGCAGTTTCGACCGTCTCGTTGAGCAGTTCTTC
15 NA TRBJ2-7 TRBV7-9 NA CASSSPLRADYEQYF TGTGCCAGCAGCTCTCCACTCCGGGCCGACTACGAGCAGTACTTC
13 TRBD1 TRBJ1-1 TRBV10-3 NA CATGGQGEEKAFF TGTGCCACCGGGGGACAGGGCGAGGAAAAAGCTTTCTTT
13 TRBD1 TRBJ2-7 TRBV7-2 NA CARKGQGNYEQYF TGTGCCAGGAAGGGACAGGGAAACTACGAGCAGTACTTC
13 TRBD1 TRBJ2-1 TRBV25-1 NA CASTGQGSNEQFF TGTGCCAGCACGGGACAGGGTTCCAATGAGCAGTTCTTC
15 TRBD1 TRBJ1-6 TRBV2 few CASKGQTGANSPLHF TGTGCCAGCAAGGGACAGACAGGGGCCAATTCACCCCTCCACTTT
15 TRBD2 TRBJ2-5 TRBV5-8 NA CASSLSGSSDETQYF TGTGCCAGCAGCTTAAGCGGGAGTAGTGATGAGACCCAGTACTTC
22 NA TRBJ2-1 TRBV30 NA CAWTGTGGGQREGIRSYNEQFF TGTGCCTGGACCGGGACAGGGGGTGGTCAGCGGGAGGGAATAAGGTCCTACAATGAGCAGTTCTTC
15 NA TRBJ2-5 TRBV15 NA CATSRVPVSQETQYF TGTGCCACCAGCAGAGTGCCGGTTTCCCAAGAGACCCAGTACTTC
14 NA TRBJ1-6 TRBV4-2 NA CASSQEWGQSPLHF TGTGCCAGCAGCCAAGAATGGGGACAATCACCCCTCCACTTT
13 NA TRBJ1-1 TRBV5-1 NA CASSQSGRRKKFF TGCGCCAGCAGCCAGTCAGGCAGGCGGAAGAAGTTCTTT
13 NA TRBJ1-1 TRBV5-1 NA CASSLEQGLEAFF TGCGCCAGCAGCTTGGAACAGGGTCTTGAAGCTTTCTTT
18 TRBD1 TRBJ2-4 TRBV4-3 NA CASSLHPTGGEAKNIQYF TGCGCCAGCAGCCTTCATCCCACAGGGGGAGAGGCCAAAAACATTCAGTACTTC